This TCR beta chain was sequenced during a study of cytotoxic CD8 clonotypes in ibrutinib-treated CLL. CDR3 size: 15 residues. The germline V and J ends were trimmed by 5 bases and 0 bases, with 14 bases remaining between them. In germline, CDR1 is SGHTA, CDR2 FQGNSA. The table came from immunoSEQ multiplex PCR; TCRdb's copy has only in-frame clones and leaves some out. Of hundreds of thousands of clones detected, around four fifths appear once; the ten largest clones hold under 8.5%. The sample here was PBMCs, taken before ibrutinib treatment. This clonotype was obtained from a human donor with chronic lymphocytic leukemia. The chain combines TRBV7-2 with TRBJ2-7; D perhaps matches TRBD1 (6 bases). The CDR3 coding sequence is TGTGCCAGCAGCCTTGGACAGACCAACTCCTACGAGCAGTACTTC. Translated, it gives CASSLGQTNSYEQYF.